This record looks at one TCR beta chain sequence and its context. Its antigen is as yet unknown. The data derive from a study of blood T cells in healthy people across ages. Study-wide results and limits: More naive CD4+ cells and higher diversity were found in long-lived than in aged donors. The diversity estimates, figures obtained from one million T cells, were considered underestimates.

The use of a sample-barcoded 5' primer and a J-beta primer mix characterized a second PCR of 7 to 11 cycles. Each cDNA molecule was tagged by a template-switch adaptor with 12 random nucleotides. Every sample gave at least 3 million paired-end reads containing CDR3. One entry per CDR3 protein, called by TCRdb with MiXCR from the 5' RACE reads. The sample carries about 1.4 million distinct CDR3 sequences, approximately 59% recorded once. The sequencing sample was made of blood. The receptor was isolated from a young man in good health.

CDR3 residues: CSARASRDRARYEQYF. DNA for the CDR3: TGCAGTGCTAGAGCTTCGAGGGACAGGGCTCGCTACGAGCAGTACTTC. The rearrangement joins TRBV20-1 to TRBJ2-7, with 9 nucleotides matching TRBD1. CDR1 DFQATT and CDR2 SNEGSKA come from the germline V gene (reference sequence). V trimming: 1 base; J trimming: 3 bases; junction bases outside the gene matches: 10. CDR3 length: 16 amino acids.